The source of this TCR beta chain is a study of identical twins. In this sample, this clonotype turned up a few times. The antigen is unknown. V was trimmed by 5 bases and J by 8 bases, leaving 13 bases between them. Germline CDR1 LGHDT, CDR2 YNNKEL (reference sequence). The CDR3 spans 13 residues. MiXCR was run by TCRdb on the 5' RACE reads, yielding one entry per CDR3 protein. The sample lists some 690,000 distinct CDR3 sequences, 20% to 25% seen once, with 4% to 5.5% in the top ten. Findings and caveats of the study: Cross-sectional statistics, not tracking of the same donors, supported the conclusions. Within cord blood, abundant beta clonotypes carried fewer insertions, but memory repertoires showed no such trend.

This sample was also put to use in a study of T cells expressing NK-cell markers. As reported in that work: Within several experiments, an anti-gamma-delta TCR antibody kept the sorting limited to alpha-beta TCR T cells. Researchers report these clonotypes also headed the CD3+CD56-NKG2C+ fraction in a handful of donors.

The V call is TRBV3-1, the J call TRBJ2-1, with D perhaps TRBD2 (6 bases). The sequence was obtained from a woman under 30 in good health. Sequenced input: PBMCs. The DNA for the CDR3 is TGTGCCAGCAGCTCGCGGGGTGGGGATGAGCAGTTCTTC. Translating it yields CASSSRGGDEQFF.